A single T cell receptor (beta chain) is shown here with its context. Its target antigen remains unknown. Per-base quality was not reported, and no clone a single base away is much larger than it. The CDR3 holds 15 amino acids from the cysteine to the phenylalanine. CDR3 DNA is the only sequence kept; it has 45 bases, read in frame from the first base. From a lookup of the germline V gene, CDR1 and CDR2 are SGHRS and YFSETQ. V gives up 1 base and J gives up 5 bases, and the segment between their germline ends measures 12 bases. The data were taken from a study of control samples from healthy donors and cancer patients (TCRdb year 2020). Libraries were made using the immunoSEQ multiplex PCR assay. TCRdb re-hosts the immuneACCESS table, in-frame sequences only. Its copies lack some clones; in the studies checked, an unresolved V gene accounts for under half of them, and the cause for the rest is not known. The sample has approximately 88,000 clones on record, roughly nine tenths of them singletons. Of the sample, roughly 0.9% falls within the top ten clones.

The sequencing sample was made of blood. This TCR was recovered from a woman aged 25-40 years in good health. This chain is built from TRBV5-1 and TRBJ1-4; a tentative D match to TRBD1 spans 6 bases. The CDR3 protein: CASSLTGWLNEKLFF. The DNA sequence is TGCGCCAGCAGCTTGACAGGGTGGCTAAATGAAAAACTGTTTTTT.